This T cell receptor beta chain was identified during a study of T cell responses to AZD1222 COVID-19 vaccine. General study points: In all cases, repertoires were sampled only after the peak T cell response. A rise in Spike-specific TCR breadth and depth followed two AZD1222 doses.

Data came from immunoSEQ multiplex PCR; TCRdb stores just in-frame clones and leaves some out. The repertoire consists of 150,000 to 200,000 clones, with around 92% occurring once and the leading ten covering around 2.3%. The CDR3 is 17 amino acids. The V segment lost 3 bases and the J segment 7 bases; nucleotides outside the gene matches: 12. In germline, CDR1 is LNHDA, CDR2 SQIVND (reference sequence). On this clone itself: Its antigen is unknown.

The sequenced sample was peripheral blood, obtained on day 0 of AZD1222 vaccination. This TCR was sampled from an adult in good health. The chain links TRBV19 to TRBJ2-2; TRBD1 matches at 9 bases. The CDR3 DNA is TGTGCCAGTAGTATTCTGACAGGGGGTCGCAGTGGCGGGGAGCTGTTTTTT. It yields the protein CASSILTGGRSGGELFF.